The present T cell receptor (beta chain) was sequenced within a study of cytomegalovirus exposure and HLA in healthy donors. A note on this clone: Its antigen is not known.

Study-wide findings and caveats: The authors enumerated 150 to 200 TCR beta chains as linked to cytomegalovirus. Some segments of the V type, notably TRBV6-2 and TRBV6-3, were excluded as indistinguishable. By HLA locus, TCR association rates varied in a later analysis, with DRB1 showing the most and HLA-C the fewest.

The germline gives CDR1 SGHNT, CDR2 YENEEA. The CDR3 is 14 amino acids. The ends lost 1 base at V and 6 bases at J; junction bases unmatched: 3. PCR amplification relied on 60 Vbeta primers (plus 13 Jbeta primers). Profiled with immunoSEQ multiplex PCR; TCRdb holds only in-frame clones, not every one. The top ten hold approximately 12% of the sample, which has about 52,000 clones, around three fifths seen once. This chain joins TRBV11-3 and TRBJ2-1; 7 nucleotides agree with TRBD1. This sequence was found in a human donor in good health. The specimen was PBMCs. The CDR3 loop reads CASSLGRQGNEQFF. The CDR3 DNA follows: TGTGCCAGCAGCTTAGGAAGACAGGGCAATGAGCAGTTCTTC.